The 10 T cell receptor beta chains reported below all come from one sample, sequenced in a study of T cell clones after liver transplantation. TCRdb's table, derived via immunoSEQ multiplex PCR, lists solely in-frame clones and lacks some. This sample yields approximately 7,000 clones, of which roughly 74% are seen a single time; 26% belongs to the top ten. The sequencing used CD8+ T cells from blood, collected before liver transplant. These receptors were obtained from a human donor who received a liver transplant.

This clone was recorded only once. The chain recombines TRBV4-2 with TRBJ2-3; D is perhaps TRBD1 (6 bases). V lost 0 bases and J lost 5, with 12 bases in between. The CDR3 is 15 residues long. Germline-derived CDR1 and CDR2 are LGHNA and YNFKEQ. As DNA, the CDR3 is TGTGCCAGCAGCCAAGATTACAGGGTTGAAGATACGCAGTATTTT. Protein: CASSQDYRVEDTQYF.

The CDR3 region has the DNA TGTGCCATCTCAGCGGGAGGGCCTGACAATGAGCAGTTCTTC. The encoded protein is CAISAGGPDNEQFF. The chain combines TRBV6-1 with TRBJ2-1, with 10 nucleotides matching TRBD2. The germline CDR1 and CDR2 sequences are MNHNS and SASEGT. The length of the CDR3 is 14 residues. After removal of 10 bases from V and 5 bases from J, the junction contained 8 bases not matched to a gene.

The gene calls are TRBV6-5 and TRBJ2-1; TRBD2 matches 8 bases. The germline gives CDR1 MNHEY, CDR2 SVGAGI. Trimming at V came to 2 bases and at J to 0 bases, leaving 0 bases not matched to a gene. The CDR3 is 15 amino acids. The CDR3 protein is CASSYTSGSYNEQFF. In nucleotides, the CDR3 is TGTGCCAGCAGTTACACTAGCGGCTCCTACAATGAGCAGTTCTTC.

J is TRBJ2-5 and V is TRBV28; TRBD2 agrees at 13 bases. The germline V gene has CDR1 MDHEN and CDR2 SYDVKM. The CDR3 is 15 amino acids. Trimming removed 2 bases from V and 5 bases from J; junction bases left unmatched: 2. Here the CDR3 DNA reads TGTGCCAGCAGTTTACGGACTAGCGGGAGTGAGACCCAGTACTTC. Encoded protein: CASSLRTSGSETQYF.

The rearrangement joins TRBV19 to TRBJ1-5, with no clear D. The CDR3 runs to 17 residues. Trimming shortened V by 7 bases and J by 1 base, and 20 bases separated the two germline ends. CDR1 is LNHDA, CDR2 SQIVND, per germline (reference sequence). The CDR3 DNA reads as TGTGCCAGTACCGTCGACCAGAGACATCCAAGCAATCAGCCCCAGCATTTT. As protein: CASTVDQRHPSNQPQHF. The whole variable domain, remainder taken from reference TRBV19 and TRBJ1-5, is DGGITQSPKYLFRKEGQNVTLSCEQNLNHDAMYWYRQDPGQGLRLIYYSQIVNDFQKGDIAEGYSVSREKKESFPLTVTSAQKNPTAFYLCASTVDQRHPSNQPQHFGDGTRLSIL.

V and J are TRBV5-1 and TRBJ2-6, with no clear D. Germline CDR1 SGHRS, CDR2 YFSETQ. V was shortened by 7 bases and J by 5 bases, with 25 bases between the two germline ends. CDR3 length: 18 residues. The CDR3 DNA reads as TGCGCCAGCTGTTCACAATCGGGTTCACAAAGTCGGGCCAACGTCCTGACTTTC. As protein: CASCSQSGSQSRANVLTF. The full variable domain, rest sourced from reference TRBV5-1 and TRBJ2-6, is KAGVTQTPRYLIKTRGQQVTLSCSPISGHRSVSWYQQTPGQGLQFLFEYFSETQRNKGNFPGRFSGRQFSNSRSEMNVSTLELGDSALYLCASCSQSGSQSRANVLTFGAGSRLTVL.

The CDR3 nucleotides are TGTGCCAGCAGTGATCCCGGGACAAAGAACTACGAGCAGTACTTC. Protein product: CASSDPGTKNYEQYF. The chain carries TRBV2 and TRBJ2-7, with D possibly TRBD1 on 6 matching bases. Germline CDR1 SNHLY, CDR2 FYNNEI. Trimming stripped 3 bases from V and 3 bases from J, with 15 bases between. The CDR3 runs to 15 residues.

The V and J genes are TRBV7-9 and TRBJ1-4; a weak D match, TRBD1 (5 bases). Germline CDR1 and CDR2: SEHNR and FQNEAQ (reference sequence). This CDR3 region has 15 residues. The V gene lost 2 bases and the J gene lost 0 bases, with 7 bases spanning the gap. Here the CDR3 reads CASSLSGATNEKLFF. CDR3 in DNA: TGTGCCAGCAGCTTATCGGGGGCAACTAATGAAAAACTGTTTTTT.

V usage is TRBV7-9 and J usage is TRBJ2-5; the D is unclear. The germline V gene encodes CDR1 SEHNR and CDR2 FQNEAQ (reference sequence). CDR3 length: 14 residues. V gave up 1 base and J gave up 1 base, with 7 bases separating them. The CDR3 loop is CASSLDFSQETQYF. DNA for the CDR3: TGTGCCAGCAGCTTAGATTTCAGCCAAGAGACCCAGTACTTC. Supplemented by reference TRBV7-9 and TRBJ2-5, the full variable domain reads DTGVSQNPRHKITKRGQNVTFRCDPISEHNRLYWYRQTLGQGPEFLTYFQNEAQLEKSRLLSDRFSAERPKGSFSTLEIQRTEQGDSAMYLCASSLDFSQETQYFGPGTRLLVL.

J is TRBJ2-3 and V is TRBV13; TRBD2 matches at 8 bases. Germline V gene lookup returns CDR1 PRHDT and CDR2 FYEKMQ (reference sequence). The junction had 16 bases not matched to a gene; V was cut back by 8 bases and J by 3 bases. This CDR3 contains 17 residues. In nucleotides, the CDR3 is TGTGCCAGCCGGGGGCGTGGGAGCGGGGGTTCAACAGATACGCAGTATTTT. Translation: CASRGRGSGGSTDTQYF.